This TCR beta chain appears in the sequencing data of a study of OX40 agonist ivuxolimab in advanced cancers. Study summary: Partial responses were achieved by three patients, of whom one had hepatocellular carcinoma and two had cutaneous melanoma. Study-wide findings and caveats: On average, CD8+ T cells showed a greater number of expanded clones than CD4+. Dose levels from 0.1 to 3.0 mg/kg saw CD4+ and CD8+ blood T cells expand clonally by week 6.

Germline values: CDR1 SGHNT, CDR2 YYREEE (reference sequence). The V segment lost 2 bases and the J segment 7 bases; nucleotides outside the gene matches: 7. The CDR3 sequence is 15 residues long. This clone was observed once. Its antigen is unknown. Assay: immunoSEQ multiplex PCR; the TCRdb copy retains only in-frame clones and omits some. The sample records approximately 40,000 clones, roughly 80% being singletons. The starting material was CD4+ or CD8+ T cells sorted from blood, obtained in a trial of the OX40 agonist ivuxolimab. The genes are TRBV5-4 and TRBJ2-7, with 12 bases matching TRBD2. The TCR sequence derives from an adult with an advanced solid tumor such as melanoma, head and neck, liver or kidney cancer. DNA of the CDR3: TGTGCCAGCAGCTTCCCTAGCGGGGGGGCGGATGAGCAGTACTTC. This encodes CASSFPSGGADEQYF.